Listed below are T cell receptor beta chains from one sample, sequenced in a study of shared clonotypes between healthy human individuals. Sequencing used immunoSEQ multiplex PCR; TCRdb keeps in-frame clones, though not all of them. The sample records about 470,000 clones, roughly three quarters being singletons. Sequencing was done on a sample of PBMCs. The receptors here all came from a woman aged 40 to 50 in good health. Some clones in this sample may be carry-over from other donors' samples. Each CDR3 is given with its conserved first and last residue. Each record gives: J gene, V gene, D gene, CDR3 protein. The D gene is left open where the match is weak.

J gene: TRBJ2-1; V gene: TRBV30; D gene: NA; CDR3 protein: CAWSAGGGEQFF
J gene: TRBJ2-7; V gene: TRBV7-9; D gene: NA; CDR3 protein: CASSPPGTVTYEQYF
J gene: TRBJ1-3; V gene: TRBV10-3; D gene: NA; CDR3 protein: CAISESTRATSGNTIYF
J gene: TRBJ2-7; V gene: TRBV27; D gene: TRBD2; CDR3 protein: CASSFSSGMGEQYF
J gene: TRBJ1-4; V gene: TRBV18; D gene: NA; CDR3 protein: CASSPPGAAQNEKLFF
J gene: TRBJ2-7; V gene: TRBV2; D gene: TRBD1; CDR3 protein: CASRADRGPYEQYF
J gene: TRBJ2-7; V gene: TRBV2; D gene: TRBD1; CDR3 protein: CASSGTGTGIYEQYF
J gene: TRBJ2-1; V gene: TRBV18; D gene: NA; CDR3 protein: CASSSGAGSYNEQFF
J gene: TRBJ2-1; V gene: TRBV9; D gene: TRBD1; CDR3 protein: CASSVEEGANYNEQFF
J gene: TRBJ2-5; V gene: TRBV29-1; D gene: TRBD1; CDR3 protein: CSTWDSQETQYF
J gene: TRBJ1-2; V gene: TRBV18; D gene: NA; CDR3 protein: CASSPDGNYGYTF
J gene: TRBJ2-3; V gene: TRBV29-1; D gene: NA; CDR3 protein: CSVSGGSTDTQYF
J gene: TRBJ2-1; V gene: TRBV4-2; D gene: TRBD2; CDR3 protein: CASSRREGIYNEQFF
J gene: TRBJ2-1; V gene: TRBV7-2; D gene: NA; CDR3 protein: CASSPAGYYSYNEQFF
J gene: TRBJ2-1; V gene: TRBV5-1; D gene: NA; CDR3 protein: CASSFSGGSYNEQFF
J gene: TRBJ2-2; V gene: TRBV10-1; D gene: NA; CDR3 protein: CASSRDLNTGELFF
J gene: TRBJ1-1; V gene: TRBV5-1; D gene: NA; CDR3 protein: CASSLRGPDTEAFF
J gene: TRBJ1-1; V gene: TRBV10-3; D gene: NA; CDR3 protein: CAIREADTEAFF
J gene: TRBJ1-5; V gene: TRBV6-1; D gene: NA; CDR3 protein: CASILQGNQPQHF
J gene: TRBJ1-1; V gene: TRBV5-4; D gene: TRBD1; CDR3 protein: CASSFSGGVTEAFF
J gene: TRBJ2-7; V gene: TRBV28; D gene: NA; CDR3 protein: CASSPLYEQYF
J gene: TRBJ1-1; V gene: TRBV7-8; D gene: NA; CDR3 protein: CASSLVGNTEAFF
J gene: TRBJ2-1; V gene: TRBV5-6; D gene: TRBD1; CDR3 protein: CASSRTGDNEQFF
J gene: TRBJ2-5; V gene: TRBV6-6; D gene: NA; CDR3 protein: CASSYAKAEKETQYF
J gene: TRBJ2-5; V gene: TRBV27; D gene: TRBD1; CDR3 protein: CASSSSTDRGYQETQYF
J gene: TRBJ2-1; V gene: TRBV28; D gene: NA; CDR3 protein: CASNSGVGEQFF
J gene: TRBJ2-3; V gene: TRBV7-9; D gene: NA; CDR3 protein: CASSPSTGTDTQYF